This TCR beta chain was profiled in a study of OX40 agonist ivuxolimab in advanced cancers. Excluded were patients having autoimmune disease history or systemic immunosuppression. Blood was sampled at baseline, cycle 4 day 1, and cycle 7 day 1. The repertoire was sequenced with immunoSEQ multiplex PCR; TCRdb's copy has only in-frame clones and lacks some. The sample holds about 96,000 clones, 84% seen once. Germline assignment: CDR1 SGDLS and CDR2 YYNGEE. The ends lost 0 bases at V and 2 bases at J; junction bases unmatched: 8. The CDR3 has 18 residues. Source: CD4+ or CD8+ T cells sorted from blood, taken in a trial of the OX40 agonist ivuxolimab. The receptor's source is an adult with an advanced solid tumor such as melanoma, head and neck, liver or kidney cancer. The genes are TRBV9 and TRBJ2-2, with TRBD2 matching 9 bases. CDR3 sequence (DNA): TGTGCCAGCAGCGTAGAGGGATTAGCGGGAGACAACACCGGGGAGCTGTTTTTT. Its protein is CASSVEGLAGDNTGELFF. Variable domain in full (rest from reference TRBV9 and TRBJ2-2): DSGVTQTPKHLITATGQRVTLRCSPRSGDLSVYWYQQSLDQGLQFLIQYYNGEERAKGNILERFSAQQFPDLHSELNLSSLELGDSALYFCASSVEGLAGDNTGELFFGEGSRLTVL.